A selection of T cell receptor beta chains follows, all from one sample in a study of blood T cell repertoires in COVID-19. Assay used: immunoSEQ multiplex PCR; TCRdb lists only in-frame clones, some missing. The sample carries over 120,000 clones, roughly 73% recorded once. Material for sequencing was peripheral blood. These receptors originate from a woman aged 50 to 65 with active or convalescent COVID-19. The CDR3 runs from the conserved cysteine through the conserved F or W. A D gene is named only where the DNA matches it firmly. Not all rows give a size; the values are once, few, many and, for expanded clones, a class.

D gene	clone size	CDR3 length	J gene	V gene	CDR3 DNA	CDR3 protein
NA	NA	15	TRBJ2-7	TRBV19	TGTGCCAGTAGTATAGGTGGGGCGCCTTCCTACGAGCAGTACTTC	CASSIGGAPSYEQYF
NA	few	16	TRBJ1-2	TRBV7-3	TGTGCCAGCAGCACCCCTCCGTTACAGGGCGGCTATGGCTACACCTTC	CASSTPPLQGGYGYTF
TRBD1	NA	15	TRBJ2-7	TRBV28	TGTGCCAGCACTGGGCAGACAGGGTTAGGTTACGAGCAGTACTTC	CASTGQTGLGYEQYF
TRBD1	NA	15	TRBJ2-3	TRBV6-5	TGTGCCAGCAGTAGGACAGGGAGAGGCACAGATACGCAGTATTTT	CASSRTGRGTDTQYF
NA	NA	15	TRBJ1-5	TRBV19	TGTGCCAGTAGTATAGACAGGGCCGGCAGCCAGCCCCAGCATTTT	CASSIDRAGSQPQHF
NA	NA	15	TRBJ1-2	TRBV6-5	TGTGCCAGCAGTTACTCGAGGTGGGAGGCGAGTGGCTACACCTTC	CASSYSRWEASGYTF
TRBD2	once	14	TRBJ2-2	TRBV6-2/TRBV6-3	TGTGCCAGCAGCTCCGGACTAGCGGCCGGGGAGCTGTTTTTT	CASSSGLAAGELFF
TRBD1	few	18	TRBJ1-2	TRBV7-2	TGTGCCAGCAGCCTCCTTTTGGGACAGTTACTCGAAAACTATGGCTACACCTTC	CASSLLLGQLLENYGYTF
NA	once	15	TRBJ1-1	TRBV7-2	TGTGCCAGCAGCTTAGCGTGGGGAGGGGGCACTGAAGCTTTCTTT	CASSLAWGGGTEAFF
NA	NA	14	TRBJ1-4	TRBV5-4	TGTGCCAGCAGCCCAGGAGGAACTAATGAAAAACTGTTTTTT	CASSPGGTNEKLFF
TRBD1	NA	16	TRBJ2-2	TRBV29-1	TGCAGCGTTGATTCTACGGGACAGGGTGACACCGGGGAGCTGTTTTTT	CSVDSTGQGDTGELFF
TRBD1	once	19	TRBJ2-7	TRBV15	TGTGCCACCAGCAGAGATAAGCCCTCCCCCGGGACAGGGGGGCACGAGCAGTACTTC	CATSRDKPSPGTGGHEQYF
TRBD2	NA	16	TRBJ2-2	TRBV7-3	TGTGCCAGCAGCTTAAGTGGCGGGGGGAACACCGGGGAGCTGTTTTTT	CASSLSGGGNTGELFF
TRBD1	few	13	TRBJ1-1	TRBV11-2	TGTGCCAGCAGCTTACGGGACAGGGTGTCGACTTTCTTT	CASSLRDRVSTFF
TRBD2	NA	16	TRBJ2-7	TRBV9	TGTGCCAGCAGCGTAGGGCCCGCGGGGGGTACCTACGAGCAGTACTTC	CASSVGPAGGTYEQYF
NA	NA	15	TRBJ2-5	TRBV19	TGTGCCAGTAGTCCTCTCGCGGGGAGGGGGGGGACCCAGTACTTC	CASSPLAGRGGTQYF
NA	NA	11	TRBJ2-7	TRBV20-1	TGCAGTGCTCCTCAGGGATCCGAGCAGTACTTC	CSAPQGSEQYF
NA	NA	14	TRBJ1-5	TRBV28	TGTGCCAGCAGACCCGGACAGACTAATCAGCCCCAGCATTTT	CASRPGQTNQPQHF
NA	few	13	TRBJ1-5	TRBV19	TGTGCCAGTACCTTCTCCAGGGATCAGCCCCAGCATTTT	CASTFSRDQPQHF
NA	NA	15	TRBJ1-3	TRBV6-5	TGTGCCAGCAGGGTTGGCAGGGAAGCTGGAAACACCATATATTTT	CASRVGREAGNTIYF
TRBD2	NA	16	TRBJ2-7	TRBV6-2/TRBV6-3	TGTGCCAGCAGTCCAACTGGGCGGGGGTATACCTACGAGCAGTACTTC	CASSPTGRGYTYEQYF
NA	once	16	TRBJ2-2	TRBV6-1	TGTGCCAGCAGTGAAAGTATAGGGACTTTCACCGGGGAGCTGTTTTTT	CASSESIGTFTGELFF
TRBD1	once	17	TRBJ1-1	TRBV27	TGTGCCAGCAGTTTAGCTAGGGGGCGCGGAGTGGACACTGAAGCTTTCTTT	CASSLARGRGVDTEAFF
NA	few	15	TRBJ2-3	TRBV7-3	TGTGCCAGCAGCTTAAGGGCTAGCCCGTCAGATACGCAGTATTTT	CASSLRASPSDTQYF
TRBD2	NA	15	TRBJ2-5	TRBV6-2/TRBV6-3	TGTGCCAGCAGTTTCCCGGGACTAGCAGAAGAGACCCAGTACTTC	CASSFPGLAEETQYF
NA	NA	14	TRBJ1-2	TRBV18	TGTGCCAGCTCACCGTTCAGGGGTGATCGTGGCTACACCTTC	CASSPFRGDRGYTF
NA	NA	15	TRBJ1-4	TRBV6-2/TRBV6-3	TGTGCCAGCAGCCCCCGACAAGCGGGGAACGAAAAACTGTTTTTT	CASSPRQAGNEKLFF
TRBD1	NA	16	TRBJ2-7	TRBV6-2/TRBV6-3	TGTGCCAGCAGCCGAAGCACCACAGGGGGCGGCTACGAGCAGTACTTC	CASSRSTTGGGYEQYF
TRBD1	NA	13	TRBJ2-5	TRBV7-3	TGTGCCAGCAGCATGACAGGGAGCCAGACCCAGTACTTC	CASSMTGSQTQYF
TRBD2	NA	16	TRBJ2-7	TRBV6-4	TGTGCCAGCAGTGAACATGATCTAGCGGCGTCCTACGAGCAGTACTTC	CASSEHDLAASYEQYF
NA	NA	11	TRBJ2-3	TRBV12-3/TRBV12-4	TGTGCCAGCAGCTCCCCAGTTACGCAGTATTTT	CASSSPVTQYF
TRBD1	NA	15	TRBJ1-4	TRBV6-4	TGTGCCAGCAGAGTTAACAGGGGATGGAAAGAGGAACTGTTTTTT	CASRVNRGWKEELFF
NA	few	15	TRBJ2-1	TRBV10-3	TGTGCCATCAGTGAAGAGACTAGGGTTTCGCGGGGGCAGTTCTTC	CAISEETRVSRGQFF
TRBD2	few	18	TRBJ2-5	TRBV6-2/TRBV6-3	TGTGCCAGCAGTTACGCATGGACTAGCGGGAGGTCGGGAAAGACCCAGTACTTC	CASSYAWTSGRSGKTQYF
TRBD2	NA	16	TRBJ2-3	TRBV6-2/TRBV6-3	TGTGCCAGCAGTTACCTGACTAGCGGCTACACAGATACGCAGTATTTT	CASSYLTSGYTDTQYF
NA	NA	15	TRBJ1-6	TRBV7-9	TGTGCCAGCAGCTTAGAGCAGGGCTATAATTCACCCCTCCACTTT	CASSLEQGYNSPLHF
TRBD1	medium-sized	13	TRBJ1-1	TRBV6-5	TGTGCCAGCTGGCAACAGGGGAGTACTGAAGCTTTCTTT	CASWQQGSTEAFF
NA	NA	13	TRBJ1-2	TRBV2	TGTGCCAGCAGCCCCGGACAGCTCTATGGCTACACCTTC	CASSPGQLYGYTF
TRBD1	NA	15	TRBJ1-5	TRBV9	TGTGCCAGCAGCACTGGACAGGGGGGCAATCAGCCCCAGCATTTT	CASSTGQGGNQPQHF
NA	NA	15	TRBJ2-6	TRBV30	TGTGCCTGGACACACAGGGAAGCTGGGGCCAACGTCCTGACTTTC	CAWTHREAGANVLTF
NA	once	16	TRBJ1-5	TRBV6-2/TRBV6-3	TGTGCCAGCAGTATACCCGGGACACCGACCGATCAGCCCCAGCATTTT	CASSIPGTPTDQPQHF